The T cell receptor (beta chain) under discussion was sequenced for a study of CD8 T cells in ankylosing spondylitis. General study points: Typical of ankylosing spondylitis blood, it appeared, was a TCR beta motif of under 10 highly homologous variants. Reportedly, significant enrichment of disease-linked clones occurred in matched ankylosing spondylitis synovial fluid. Past research had described some motif variants in reactive arthritis synovial fluid and blood. Disease-associated clones were CD8+ and fairly uncommon in peripheral blood.

Remarks on this clonotype: Its antigen is not known.

Construction of TCR beta libraries was performed using quantitative 5'-RACE with molecular barcodes. TCRdb recomputed calls from the 5' RACE reads with MiXCR, one row per CDR3 protein. The sample consists of fewer than 500,000 distinct CDR3 sequences, under 25% of them appearing once. The TCR was taken from a male donor with ankylosing spondylitis. Sequencing used blood, either unsorted or a sorted T cell fraction (not recorded which).

In nucleotides, the CDR3 is TGTGCCAGCCGGGACACTTTTAATGAAAAACTGTTTTTT. As protein: CASRDTFNEKLFF. The V gene is TRBV28, the J gene TRBJ1-4; TRBD1 might be the D (6 bases). The CDR3 sequence is 13 residues long. The germline CDR1 and CDR2 sequences are MDHEN and SYDVKM. V lost 8 bases, J lost 4 bases, and 11 bases lay in between.